These 2 T cell receptor beta chains share one sample of origin, sequenced in a study of T cells in Graves' hyperthyroidism and ophthalmopathy (dated by TCRdb to the late 2010s). Library generation was performed with multiplex PCR. Sequenced using an Illumina HiSeq 2000. The TCR beta CDR3 regions were amplified from the RNA transcripts. A first-round RT-PCR of the TCR CDR3 used the HTBI primer set with the Qiagen OneStep RT-PCR kit. TCRdb trimmed public reads at Q25 via fastp, called clones via MiXCR and kept in-frame beta chains. Rows merge per CDR3 protein into single entries with the most common DNA and genes. Within this sample are about 520,000 distinct CDR3 sequences, with roughly 25% of them counted one time only. The top ten clonotypes cover 11% of the sample. Sequencing was performed on blood. The receptors come from a woman aged 25-40 years with Graves' ophthalmopathy.

The rearrangement uses TRBV12-3 or TRBV12-4 and TRBJ2-5; D unclear. CDR3 length: 13 residues. Trimming left V 5 bases short and J 3 bases short, with 10 bases between. The CDR3 region is CASSPLRKETQYF. The CDR3 DNA follows: TGTGCCAGCAGTCCGTTAAGGAAAGAGACCCAGTACTTC.

The chain carries TRBV12-5 and TRBJ1-1; D unresolved. Germline CDR1 is LGHNT and CDR2 is FRNRAP. V was shortened by 9 bases and J by 4 bases, with 18 bases between the two germline ends. The length of the CDR3 is 14 residues. CDR3 DNA sequence: TGTGCTAGCAAACCGGGCCCCGCGAGCACTGAAGCTTTCTTT. This sequence encodes CASKPGPASTEAFF.